The source of this T cell receptor beta chain is a study of T cell changes during pregnancy in multiple sclerosis. Libraries were prepared by immunoSEQ multiplex PCR; TCRdb keeps only in-frame clonotypes and omits some of them. The data show fewer than 70,000 clones, with roughly 91% seen just once and more than 1.3% held by the top ten. The CDR3 has 18 residues. V was trimmed by 0 bases and J by 9 bases, leaving 21 bases between them. Germline CDR1 is MNHNS and CDR2 is SASEGT. The clonotype was recovered from a female donor with multiple sclerosis, enrolled in a pregnancy study. The chain is built from TRBV6-1 and TRBJ1-6; D is uncertain. The sample consisted of peripheral blood, taken in the third trimester of pregnancy. The CDR3 loop reads CASSEAPYPRFGSSPLHF. In nucleotides, the CDR3 is TGTGCCAGCAGTGAAGCCCCCTACCCGAGGTTCGGTAGTTCACCCCTCCACTTT.